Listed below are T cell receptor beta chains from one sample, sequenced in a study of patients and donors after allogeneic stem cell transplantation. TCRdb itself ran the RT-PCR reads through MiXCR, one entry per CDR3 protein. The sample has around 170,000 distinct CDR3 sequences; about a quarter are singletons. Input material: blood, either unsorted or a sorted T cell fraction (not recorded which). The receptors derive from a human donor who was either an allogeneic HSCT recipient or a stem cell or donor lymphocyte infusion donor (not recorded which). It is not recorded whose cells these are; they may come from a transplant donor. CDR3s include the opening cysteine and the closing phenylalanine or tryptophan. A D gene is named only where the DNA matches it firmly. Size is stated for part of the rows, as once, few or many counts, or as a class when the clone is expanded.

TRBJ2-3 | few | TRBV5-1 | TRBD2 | CASSLELATDTQYF | TGCGCCAGCAGCTTGGAACTAGCGACAGATACGCAGTATTTT
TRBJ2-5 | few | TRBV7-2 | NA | CASSLGLGGVQETQYF | TGTGCCAGCAGCTTAGGACTTGGCGGGGTACAAGAGACCCAGTACTTC
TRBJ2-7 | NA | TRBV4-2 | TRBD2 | CASSQGLLAGGTYEQYF | TGTGCCAGCAGCCAAGGCCTCTTAGCGGGGGGTACCTACGAGCAGTACTTC
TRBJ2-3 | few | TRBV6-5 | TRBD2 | CASSYRGGSGAKGADTQYF | TGTGCCAGCAGTTACCGGGGGGGTAGCGGGGCCAAGGGCGCAGATACGCAGTATTTT
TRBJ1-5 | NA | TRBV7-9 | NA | CARSLGDLNYQPQHF | TGTGCCAGAAGCTTAGGGGACCTTAATTATCAGCCCCAGCATTTT
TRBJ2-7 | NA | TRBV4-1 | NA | CASSQGIGGWGAGEQYF | TGCGCCAGCAGCCAAGGAATCGGCGGTTGGGGCGCGGGGGAGCAGTACTTC
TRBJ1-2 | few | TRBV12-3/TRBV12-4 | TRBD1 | CASSLAGQGGNYGYTF | TGTGCCAGCAGTTTAGCGGGACAGGGAGGTAACTATGGCTACACCTTC
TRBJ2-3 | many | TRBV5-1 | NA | CASSYSTDTQYF | TGCGCCAGCAGCTATAGCACAGATACGCAGTATTTT
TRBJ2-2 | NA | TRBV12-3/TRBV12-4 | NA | CASSLVQGSGELFF | TGTGCCAGCAGTTTAGTACAGGGCAGCGGGGAGCTGTTTTTT
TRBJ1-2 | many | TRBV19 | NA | CASSIGRLRAHNYGYTF | TGTGCCAGTAGTATCGGCAGACTCCGGGCGCATAACTATGGCTACACCTTC
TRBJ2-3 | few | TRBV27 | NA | CASSRLDGTDTQYF | TGTGCCAGCAGCCGACTAGATGGCACAGATACGCAGTATTTT
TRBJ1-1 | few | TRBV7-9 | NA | CASSLGGGGRMNTEAFF | TGTGCCAGCAGCTTAGGGGGAGGTGGTCGGATGAACACTGAAGCTTTCTTT
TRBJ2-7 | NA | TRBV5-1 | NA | CASSFGATYEQYF | TGCGCCAGCAGCTTCGGCGCAACCTACGAGCAGTACTTC
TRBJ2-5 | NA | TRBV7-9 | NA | CASSLARTGKGETQYF | TGTGCCAGCAGCTTAGCTAGGACGGGAAAGGGAGAGACCCAGTACTTC
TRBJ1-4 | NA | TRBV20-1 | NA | CSARDPKPGEKLFF | TGCAGTGCTAGAGATCCAAAACCTGGGGAAAAACTGTTTTTT
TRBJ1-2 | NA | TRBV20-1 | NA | CSARLPGHEENYGYTF | TGCAGTGCTAGATTACCGGGACACGAGGAAAATTATGGCTACACCTTC
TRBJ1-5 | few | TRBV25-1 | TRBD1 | CANLTGVGNQPQHF | TGTGCCAACCTGACAGGGGTCGGCAATCAGCCCCAGCATTTT
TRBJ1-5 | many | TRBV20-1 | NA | CSARDPQGTPYSNQPQHF | TGCAGTGCTAGAGATCCCCAGGGGACCCCATATAGCAATCAGCCCCAGCATTTT
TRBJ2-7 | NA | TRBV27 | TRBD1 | CASSFRTGGEQYF | TGTGCCAGCAGTTTTAGGACAGGTGGCGAGCAGTACTTC
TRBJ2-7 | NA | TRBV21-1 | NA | CARDRGDEQYF | TGTGCCAGGGACAGGGGGGACGAGCAGTACTTC
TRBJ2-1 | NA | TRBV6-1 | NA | CASSESLGPLDGEQFF | TGTGCCAGCAGTGAAAGCTTGGGTCCCTTGGATGGTGAGCAGTTCTTC
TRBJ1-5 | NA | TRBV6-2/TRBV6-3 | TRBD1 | CASSPQGIPQPQHF | TGTGCCAGCAGTCCACAGGGGATTCCTCAGCCCCAGCATTTT
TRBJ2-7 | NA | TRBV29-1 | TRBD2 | CSIRTSVSYEQYF | TGCAGCATCCGGACTAGCGTCTCCTACGAGCAGTACTTC
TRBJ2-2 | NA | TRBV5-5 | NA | CASSFLPGRGTGELFF | TGTGCCAGCAGCTTCCTTCCGGGACGCGGGACCGGGGAGCTGTTTTTT
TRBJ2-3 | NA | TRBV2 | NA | CASIFFLWGSSTQYF | TGTGCCAGCATCTTTTTCCTTTGGGGGTCAAGTACGCAGTATTTT
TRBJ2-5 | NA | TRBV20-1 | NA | CSAGFDFKETQYF | TGCAGTGCTGGCTTTGACTTTAAAGAGACCCAGTACTTC
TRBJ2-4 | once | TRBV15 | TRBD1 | CATSRERMDRGAKNIQYF | TGTGCCACCAGCAGAGAGAGGATGGACAGGGGAGCCAAAAACATTCAGTACTTC
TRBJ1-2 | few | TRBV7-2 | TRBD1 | CASSPYGTGSYGYTF | TGTGCCAGCAGCCCGTACGGGACAGGCAGCTATGGCTACACCTTC
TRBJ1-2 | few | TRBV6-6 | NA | CASSYSSTVVNGYTF | TGTGCCAGCAGTTATTCGTCGACAGTGGTAAATGGCTACACCTTC